The 24 T cell receptor beta chains presented below share a single source sample, sequenced in a study of T cell responses to AZD1222 COVID-19 vaccine. The method was immunoSEQ multiplex PCR; TCRdb's version includes in-frame clones alone and lacks a portion of them. Of about 73,000 clones listed, roughly 87% are singletons. Sequencing was performed on peripheral blood, taken 28 days after the second AZD1222 dose. These receptors were taken from an adult who received the AZD1222 COVID-19 vaccine.

The chain uses TRBV30 and TRBJ1-2, with D possibly being TRBD1 (5 bases). Germline CDR1 reads GTSNPN; CDR2 reads SVGIG (reference sequence). Trimming shortened V by 0 bases and J by 12 bases, and 14 bases separated the two germline ends. The CDR3 sequence is 12 residues long. The CDR3, as DNA: TGTGCCTGGAGTGTAGGGGCACTATGGAACACCTTC. Residues: CAWSVGALWNTF.

The V gene is TRBV2, the J gene TRBJ2-4, with D maybe TRBD1 (5 bases). CDR3 length equals 15 residues. V dropped 3 bases and J dropped 0 bases, with 9 bases sitting between them. Per germline, CDR1 SNHLY and CDR2 FYNNEI. For the CDR3, the DNA is TGTGCCAGCAGTGACTGGGGCTCAGCCAAAAACATTCAGTACTTC. Translating it yields CASSDWGSAKNIQYF.

The gene calls are TRBV28 and TRBJ2-1, with 10 bases aligning to TRBD1. Per the germline V gene, CDR1 is MDHEN and CDR2 is SYDVKM. There are 15 residues in the CDR3. V was pared by 5 bases and J by 7 bases, with 8 bases of the junction left unmatched. DNA for the CDR3: TGTGCCAGCAGTGGCCGGGACAGGGGATGGAATGAGCAGTTCTTC. Translation gives CASSGRDRGWNEQFF. The full variable domain, its missing parts supplied by reference TRBV28 and TRBJ2-1, is DVKVTQSSRYLVKRTGEKVFLECVQDMDHENMFWYRQDPGLGLRLIYFSYDVKMKEKGDIPEGYSVSREKKERFSLILESASTNQTSMYLCASSGRDRGWNEQFFGPGTRLTVL.

Only one count was recorded for this clone. The chain couples TRBV19 to TRBJ1-1, with a possible D match to TRBD1 (5 bases). CDR1 LNHDA and CDR2 SQIVND come from the germline V gene (reference sequence). V lost 4 bases to trimming and J lost 3 bases, with 12 bases between them. The CDR3 length is 14 residues. CDR3: CASSTTESYTEAFF. CDR3 bases: TGTGCCAGTAGTACGACAGAGAGTTACACTGAAGCTTTCTTT.

This clone was counted a few times. The chain recombines TRBV7-8 with TRBJ2-7; D is uncertain. In germline, CDR1 is SGHVS, CDR2 FQNEAQ. CDR3 length equals 13 residues. The V gene lost 2 bases and the J gene lost 0 bases, with 5 bases spanning the gap. In DNA, the CDR3 is TGTGCCAGCAGCTTAAGCCTCTCCTACGAGCAGTACGTC. It translates to CASSLSLSYEQYV.

This chain uses TRBV7-2 with TRBJ1-2; perhaps TRBD1 as D (5 bases). The V gene lost 5 bases and the J gene lost 1 base, with 11 bases spanning the gap. The CDR3 runs to 14 residues. Per the germline V gene, CDR1 is SGHTA and CDR2 is FQGNSA. The CDR3 region is CASSATGHNYGYTF. In DNA, the CDR3 is TGTGCCAGCAGCGCCACAGGACATAACTATGGCTACACCTTC.

This chain connects TRBV11-3 to TRBJ1-6; 7 bases are a match to TRBD1. This CDR3 spans 14 amino acids. Looked up from germline, CDR1 is SGHNT and CDR2 is YENEEA. V was pared by 4 bases and J by 6 bases, with 3 bases of the junction left unmatched. This chain's CDR3 is CASSSGQSNSPLHF. The DNA of the CDR3 is TGTGCCAGCAGCTCGGGACAGTCTAATTCACCCCTCCACTTT.

V and J are TRBV3-1 (or the pseudogene TRBV3-2) and TRBJ2-4; 8 positions match TRBD1. The V and J ends lost 2 bases and 5 bases, in that order; junction bases with no gene match: 8. The germline V gene has CDR1 LGHDT and CDR2 YNNKEL (reference sequence). CDR3 length: 16 amino acids. The CDR3 DNA reads as TGTGCCAGCAGCCAACCTACCGGGACAGGACAAAACATTCAGTACTTC. Translated, it gives CASSQPTGTGQNIQYF.

The rearrangement uses TRBV20-1 and TRBJ2-1; a weak D match, TRBD2 (6 bases). The germline gives CDR1 DFQATT, CDR2 SNEGSKA (reference sequence). Trimming took off 3 bases at V and 1 base at J, with 10 bases between the two ends. The CDR3 has 14 residues. The CDR3 bases are TGCAGTGCTAGTGGGACTCAATCCTACAATGAGCAGTTCTTC. Translated: CSASGTQSYNEQFF.

This clone came up once. The chain combines TRBV2 with TRBJ2-5; D gene unclear. V was cut by 7 bases and J by 5 bases, with 14 bases left in between. The CDR3 spans 13 residues. From germline, CDR1 is SNHLY and CDR2 FYNNEI. CDR3 region: CASTLLLAETQYF. In DNA form, the CDR3 reads TGTGCCAGCACCCTTCTCCTCGCGGAGACCCAGTACTTC. The variable domain in full, with the rest retrieved from reference TRBV2 and TRBJ2-5, is EPEVTQTPSHQVTQMGQEVILRCVPISNHLYFYWYRQILGQKVEFLVSFYNNEISEKSEIFDDQFSVERPDGSNFTLKIRSTKLEDSAMYFCASTLLLAETQYFGPGTRLLVL.

This chain links TRBV6-1 with TRBJ1-1; 7 nucleotides line up with TRBD1. The length of the CDR3 is 17 residues. Germline trimming cut 4 bases from V and 5 bases from J; bases unmatched to any gene: 16. Germline loops: CDR1 MNHNS, CDR2 SASEGT. The CDR3 loop is CASSARQGGLPVTEAFF. The CDR3 DNA follows: TGTGCCAGCAGTGCCCGACAGGGAGGCCTCCCGGTGACTGAAGCTTTCTTT.

This chain links TRBV2 with TRBJ2-7; perhaps TRBD2 as D (6 bases). Germline values: CDR1 SNHLY, CDR2 FYNNEI. This CDR3 contains 15 residues. The V and J ends lost 6 bases and 1 base respectively, with 16 bases between them. Here the CDR3 reads CASRLEGLISYEQYF. CDR3 DNA sequence: TGTGCCAGCAGGTTGGAGGGTCTCATATCCTACGAGCAGTACTTC.

J is TRBJ1-2 and V is TRBV6-1, with D unclear. This CDR3 comprises 15 residues. Trimming shortened V by 2 bases and J by 1 base, and 11 bases separated the two germline ends. Per germline, CDR1 MNHNS and CDR2 SASEGT. The CDR3 reads CASSEKSPYNYGYTF. In nucleotides, the CDR3 is TGTGCCAGCAGTGAAAAGAGTCCTTATAACTATGGCTACACCTTC.

This rearrangement joins TRBV12-3 or TRBV12-4 to TRBJ1-2; 7 bases map to TRBD1. J lost 8 bases, V lost 3 bases, and 3 bases had no gene match. The CDR3 totals 12 residues. CDR3 nucleotide sequence: TGTGCCAGCAGTTTCCGACAGGGCGGCTACACCTTC. Its translation: CASSFRQGGYTF.

The chain joins TRBV3-1 (or the pseudogene TRBV3-2) to TRBJ1-2; possibly TRBD1 for D (5 bases). V lost 1 base to trimming and J lost 8 bases, with 17 bases between them. Per germline, CDR1 LGHDT and CDR2 YNNKEL (reference sequence). The CDR3 covers 15 residues. CDR3 sequence (DNA): TGTGCCAGCAGCCAAGGAGGGGCAGCAGCACCAGGCTACACCTTC. It yields the protein CASSQGGAAAPGYTF.

The chain recombines TRBV7-3 with TRBJ2-3; 8 nucleotides line up with TRBD2. V shed 0 bases, J shed 5 bases, and the junction held 4 bases outside the gene matches. The CDR3 is 15 amino acids. CDR1 SGHTA and CDR2 FQGTGA come from the germline V gene. The DNA for the CDR3 is TGTGCCAGCAGCTTAACAGCGGGGGTCCTAGATACGCAGTATTTT. Amino acid sequence: CASSLTAGVLDTQYF. The full variable domain, its missing parts supplied by reference TRBV7-3 and TRBJ2-3, is GAGVSQTPSNKVTEKGKYVELRCDPISGHTALYWYRQSLGQGPEFLIYFQGTGAADDSGLPNDRFFAVRPEGSVSTLKIQRTERGDSAVYLCASSLTAGVLDTQYFGPGTRLTVL.

This chain connects TRBV12-2 to TRBJ2-5; the table's D call TRBD2 went unverified against the DNA. TRBV12-2 constitutes a pseudogene. The CDR3 has 15 amino acids. The chain's CDR3 is CASRLRAGNQETQYF. The CDR3 bases are TGTGCAAGTCGCTTACGGGCGGGGAATCAAGAGACCCAGTACTTC.

The V call is TRBV10-3, the J call TRBJ2-4; D call uncertain. V was pared by 3 bases and J by 2 bases, with 11 bases between. From germline, CDR1 is ENHRY and CDR2 SYGVKD. The CDR3 runs to 15 residues. The CDR3 DNA reads as TGTGCCATCAGTGACCAAGACGGAACCAAAAACATTCAGTACTTC. It is translated as CAISDQDGTKNIQYF.

This chain joins TRBV5-1 and TRBJ2-1; the match to TRBD2 covers 11 bases. V trimming: 4 bases; J trimming: 5 bases; junction bases outside the gene matches: 11. Germline-derived CDR1 and CDR2 are SGHRS and YFSETQ. The CDR3 runs to 17 residues. Here the CDR3 DNA reads TGCGCCAGCAGCCGGGCTCCTAGCGGGGGGATTGACAATGAGCAGTTCTTC. As protein: CASSRAPSGGIDNEQFF.

The chain has TRBV19 and TRBJ1-1; D perhaps matches TRBD1 (6 bases). This CDR3 contains 13 residues. Germline V gene data show CDR1 as LNHDA and CDR2 as SQIVND (reference sequence). Trimming removed 5 bases at V and 4 bases at J, with 11 bases between. The CDR3 sequence: CASSPHRVTEAFF. The CDR3 DNA reads as TGTGCCAGTAGTCCACACAGGGTCACTGAAGCTTTCTTT.

This clone showed up just once. The V call is TRBV3-1 (or the pseudogene TRBV3-2), the J call TRBJ2-1; either TRBD1 or TRBD2 may fit D (6 bases each). Germline CDR1 LGHDT, CDR2 YNNKEL (reference sequence). This CDR3 spans 17 amino acids. With 4 bases removed from V and 0 bases from J, the gap between germline ends came to 16 bases. As DNA, the CDR3 is TGTGCCAGCAGCCCCCGAGGGGGGTATCGCTCCTACAATGAGCAGTTCTTC. Its translation: CASSPRGGYRSYNEQFF.

Only a few counts were recorded for this clone. The chain combines TRBV6-5 with TRBJ1-4, with D possibly matching TRBD1 (5 bases). V was clipped by 4 bases and J by 5 bases, with 8 bases between them. The CDR3 has 13 residues. Per germline, CDR1 MNHEY and CDR2 SVGAGI. The CDR3 DNA follows: TGTGCCAGCAGTTTATGGGGGAATGAAAAACTGTTTTTT. It yields the protein CASSLWGNEKLFF.

The chain uses TRBV12-3 or TRBV12-4 and TRBJ1-5; 7 bases agree with TRBD1. The CDR3 is made up of 11 amino acids. The V and J ends lost 6 bases and 9 bases, in that order; junction bases with no gene match: 2. CDR3 bases: TGTGCCAGCAGCCAGGGGGGGCCCCAGCATTTT. Encoded protein: CASSQGGPQHF.

This chain links TRBV5-4 with TRBJ1-2; D is uncertain. This CDR3 comprises 13 residues. Germline V gives CDR1 SGHNT, CDR2 YYREEE (reference sequence). V shed 10 bases and J shed 6 bases, with 19 bases lying between them. The CDR3 DNA reads as TGTGCCTTACACGCTATAGTCGGGGATGGCTACACCTTC. This codes for CALHAIVGDGYTF. The whole variable domain, filled in from reference TRBV5-4 and TRBJ1-2, reads ETGVTQSPTHLIKTRGQQVTLRCSSQSGHNTVSWYQQALGQGPQFIFQYYREEENGRGNFPPRFSGLQFPNYSSELNVNALELDDSALYLCALHAIVGDGYTFGSGTRLTVV.